These T cell receptor beta chains were read from a single sample in a study of graft-versus-host responses after intestinal transplantation. Assay: immunoSEQ multiplex PCR; the TCRdb copy retains only in-frame clones and omits some. The sample has 98,000 or so clones; 87% are singletons. These receptors lack a known antigen. Source: unstimulated CD4+ T cells sorted from spleen or lymph node cells, taken before intestinal transplant. Receptor source: a human donor who received an intestinal transplant. Both conserved end residues are part of each CDR3. D genes are given only for firm matches. Clone size is not always given. Where it is, it says once, few, many or a class for expanded clones.

>TRBJ2-2|NA|TRBV5-4|NA|17
TGTGCCAGCAGCTTGAATTCCGGGGAGATCCGTGTCGGGGAGCTGTTTTTT
CASSLNSGEIRVGELFF
>TRBJ2-7|TRBD1|TRBV5-1|NA|15
TGCGCCAGCAGCTTGGGAGGGGGCGGCCGGGTCCAGCAGTACTTC
CASSLGGGGRVQQYF
>TRBJ2-1|NA|TRBV9|NA|14
TGTGCCAGCAGCGTAGGACTAGTCTACAATGAGCAGTTCTTC
CASSVGLVYNEQFF
>TRBJ1-6|NA|TRBV7-3|NA|14
TGTGCCAGCAGCTTACAGGGGAGGAATTCACCCCTCCACTTT
CASSLQGRNSPLHF
>TRBJ2-7|NA|TRBV7-9|NA|12
TGTGCCAGCAGCTTAGTACCTTACGAGCAGTACTTC
CASSLVPYEQYF
>TRBJ1-2|NA|TRBV27|NA|16
TGTGCCAGCAGTTTATCCCCAGGGGCCCGTAACTATGGCTACACCTTC
CASSLSPGARNYGYTF
>TRBJ2-1|NA|TRBV5-1|NA|14
TGCGCCAGCAGCTTCAGAGGGGTGGACAATGAGCAGTTCTTC
CASSFRGVDNEQFF
>TRBJ1-6|TRBD1|TRBV27|NA|18
TGTGCCAGCAGTTTCGGGACAGGGGGCATTTCCTATAATTCACCCCTCCACTTT
CASSFGTGGISYNSPLHF
>TRBJ2-1|NA|TRBV4-2|NA|13
TGTGCCAGCAGCCCACAAATCGGGGGTGAGCAGTTCTTC
CASSPQIGGEQFF
>TRBJ1-2|NA|TRBV5-1|NA|16
TGCGCCAGCAGCTTGGCCGAGGGAGGGGATTACTATGGCTACACCTTC
CASSLAEGGDYYGYTF
>TRBJ2-3|TRBD2|TRBV5-1|once|19
TGCGCCAGCAGCTTGGATGGGCTTACTAGCGGGAGGGTCCAGATAACGCAGTATTTT
CASSLDGLTSGRVQITQYF
>TRBJ2-7|TRBD2|TRBV27|NA|15
TGTGCCAGCAGATCCAGCGGGAGCCCTTTGTACGAGCAGTACTTC
CASRSSGSPLYEQYF
>TRBJ2-3|TRBD1|TRBV5-1|NA|16
TGCGCCAGCAGCCGTGGGACAGGTCTGGACACAGATACGCAGTATTTT
CASSRGTGLDTDTQYF
>TRBJ2-3|NA|TRBV30|few|14
TGTGCCTGGAACAAGGGGTTGGGCACAGATACGCAGTATTTT
CAWNKGLGTDTQYF
>TRBJ1-6|TRBD1|TRBV7-9|NA|15
TGTGCCAGCAGCATCGACAGGGTAGCTAATTCACCCCTCCACTTT
CASSIDRVANSPLHF
>TRBJ2-7|NA|TRBV5-1|NA|15
TGCGCCAGCAGTCCAGGGTGGGGGATCGGCTACGAGCAGTACTTC
CASSPGWGIGYEQYF
>TRBJ1-2|TRBD1|TRBV28|NA|14
TGTGCCAGCAGACCAGGGGGCGCGGATTATGGCTACACCTTC
CASRPGGADYGYTF
>TRBJ1-1|NA|TRBV10-2|NA|18
TGCGCCAGCAGCGGAAGGTCCGGCGCAGGGGACCCGAACACTGAAGCTTTCTTT
CASSGRSGAGDPNTEAFF
>TRBJ2-6|NA|TRBV6-5|NA|14
TGTGCCAGCAGTTATTTCACTGGGGCCAACGTCCTGACTTTC
CASSYFTGANVLTF
>TRBJ2-5|NA|TRBV11-1|once|14
TGTGCCAGCAGCTTGGGTCCGGGTCTCTCGACCCAGTACTTC
CASSLGPGLSTQYF
>TRBJ1-6|NA|TRBV6-5|NA|13
TGTGCCAGCAGTGAAGTGGCAGACTCACCCCTCCACTTT
CASSEVADSPLHF
>TRBJ2-2|NA|TRBV15|NA|15
TGTGCCACCAGCAGAGATGCCTTTAGCACCGGGGAGCTGTTTTTT
CATSRDAFSTGELFF
>TRBJ2-3|TRBD2|TRBV11-2|once|14
TGTGCCAGCAGCTTAAGCGGGGGGCTGGATACGCAGTATTTT
CASSLSGGLDTQYF
>TRBJ1-2|TRBD1|TRBV11-2|NA|17
TGTGCCAGCAGCTTAGATAGGGACAGCGACCCTAACTATGGCTACACCTTC
CASSLDRDSDPNYGYTF